Presented here are 29 T cell receptor beta chains from one specimen sequenced in a study of shared clonotypes between healthy human individuals. Only in-frame clones appear in the TCRdb table, and some are missing; sequencing was by immunoSEQ multiplex PCR. The data hold roughly 1,000,000 clones, with roughly 74% observed a single time. Sequenced: memory CD4+ T cells from PBMCs. As to subset: CD45RA-negative fraction. The receptors were sampled from a man aged 18 to 30 in good health. Some clones in this sample may be carry-over from other donors' samples.

The genes are TRBV10-3 and TRBJ2-7; no clear D gene. V was pared by 3 bases and J by 0 bases, with 12 bases between. CDR3 length: 15 residues. Germline V gene lookup returns CDR1 ENHRY and CDR2 SYGVKD. The CDR3 loop reads CAISEAQVHSYEQYF. DNA for the CDR3: TGTGCCATCAGTGAAGCGCAGGTTCACTCCTACGAGCAGTACTTC.

Written as DNA, the CDR3 is TGTGCCAGCAGTCCACGACTAGGGGAGCGGGTCTCTGGGGCCAACGTCCTGACTTTC. The encoded protein is CASSPRLGERVSGANVLTF. The chain carries TRBV27 and TRBJ2-6; D might be TRBD2 (6 bases). Germline V CDR1 and CDR2: MNHEY, SMNVEV (reference sequence). Trimming cost V 5 bases and J 0 bases, with 20 bases left between them. CDR3 size: 19 residues.

The J gene is TRBJ2-3, the V gene TRBV30; 8 positions agree with TRBD1. Germline CDR1 and CDR2: GTSNPN and SVGIG (reference sequence). Losses at the gene ends were 0 bases for V and 4 bases for J; bases not matched to a gene: 0. The CDR3 loop spans 13 amino acids. This CDR3 reads CAWSVQGADTQYF. The DNA for the CDR3 is TGTGCCTGGAGTGTACAGGGGGCAGATACGCAGTATTTT.

Remarks on this clone: Other DNA variants within this sample encode the same CDR3. J is TRBJ1-1 and V is TRBV25-1; a possible D gene is TRBD1 (6 bases). Trimming shortened V by 2 bases and J by 4 bases, and 11 bases separated the two germline ends. CDR1 and CDR2 (germline): MGHDK, SYGVNS. The length of the CDR3 is 14 residues. DNA for the CDR3: TGTGCCAGCAGTGAAAGGGGGTGGGGCACTGAAGCTTTCTTT. This codes for CASSERGWGTEAFF.

This clone was seen a handful of times. The chain has TRBV18 and TRBJ2-7, with D hard to call. The CDR3 is made up of 15 amino acids. CDR1 is KGHSH and CDR2 is LQKENI in the germline V gene. V lost 1 base and J lost 4, with 14 bases in between. The CDR3 nucleotides read TGTGCCAGCTCACCACGCCTCCAGGAAGGATACGAGCAGTACTTC. It specifies CASSPRLQEGYEQYF.

V gene TRBV9 combines with J gene TRBJ1-1; D remains unclear. The CDR3 covers 15 residues. CDR1 and CDR2 from the germline V gene are SGDLS and YYNGEE. Trimming shortened V by 3 bases and J by 2 bases, and 14 bases separated the two germline ends. Here the CDR3 reads CASSGGLVRNTEAFF. The DNA of the CDR3 is TGTGCCAGCAGCGGGGGATTGGTCCGAAACACTGAAGCTTTCTTT.

The chain is built from TRBV5-6 and TRBJ1-2; TRBD1 matches at 12 bases. V lost 4 bases and J lost 4; bases outside the gene matches: 11. CDR1 is SGHDT, CDR2 YYEEEE, per germline. The CDR3 spans 17 residues. The CDR3 is CASSLPGTGGGIYGYTF. The DNA for the CDR3 is TGTGCCAGCAGCCTTCCCGGGACAGGGGGCGGAATCTATGGCTACACCTTC.

The V call is TRBV10-3, the J call TRBJ2-3; 7 nucleotides line up with TRBD1. V dropped 4 bases and J dropped 4; count of bases not matched to a gene: 5. CDR3 length: 14 amino acids. The germline gives CDR1 ENHRY, CDR2 SYGVKD. The CDR3 sequence: CAISARQGADTQYF. Written as DNA, the CDR3 is TGTGCCATCAGTGCTAGACAGGGAGCAGATACGCAGTATTTT.

V and J are TRBV18 and TRBJ2-7; 8 bases are a match to TRBD1. Trimming cost V 5 bases and J 6 bases; bases outside gene matches: 6. CDR3 length: 13 amino acids. CDR1 and CDR2 (germline): KGHSH, LQKENI. The CDR3 loop reads CASSTGQGPEQYF. CDR3 in DNA: TGTGCCAGCTCAACAGGACAGGGACCCGAGCAGTACTTC.

The gene calls are TRBV30 and TRBJ2-6, with TRBD2 matching 7 bases. Unmatched junction bases numbered 6, after V lost 4 bases and J lost 3 bases. CDR1 and CDR2 from the germline V gene are GTSNPN and SVGIG (reference sequence). This CDR3 has 15 amino acids. CDR3 DNA sequence: TGTGCCTGGACGCGCGGGGAGGGTGGGGCCAACGTCCTGACTTTC. Residues: CAWTRGEGGANVLTF.

This clone was counted a few times. CDR3 amino acids: CAISESVSLQGDTQYF. The CDR3 nucleotides are TGTGCCATCAGTGAGTCGGTGTCCCTCCAGGGAGATACGCAGTATTTT. J is TRBJ2-3 and V is TRBV10-3; D might be TRBD1 (5 bases). Per germline, CDR1 ENHRY and CDR2 SYGVKD. V was cut by 0 bases and J by 5 bases, with 15 bases left in between. There are 16 residues in the CDR3.

The rearrangement uses TRBV28 and TRBJ2-1; 10 nucleotides agree with TRBD2. The germline V gene has CDR1 MDHEN and CDR2 SYDVKM. Unmatched junction bases numbered 3, after V lost 2 bases and J lost 5 bases. This CDR3 spans 15 amino acids. The CDR3 DNA follows: TGTGCCAGCAGTTTAGGACTAGCGGTGAACAATGAGCAGTTCTTC. Translating it yields CASSLGLAVNNEQFF.

The chain couples TRBV7-9 to TRBJ2-1, with 12 bases matching TRBD2. CDR3 length: 16 residues. Germline CDR1 SEHNR, CDR2 FQNEAQ (reference sequence). V trimming: 6 bases; J trimming: 4 bases; junction bases outside the gene matches: 7. The CDR3: CASRHRLAGDYNEQFF. In DNA form, the CDR3 reads TGTGCCAGCAGGCATAGACTAGCGGGAGATTACAATGAGCAGTTCTTC.

This chain uses TRBV7-2 with TRBJ2-3, with TRBD2 matching over 7 bases. Germline CDR1 and CDR2: SGHTA and FQGNSA. With V trimmed by 1 base and J by 2 bases, 3 bases remained unmatched. The CDR3 contains 15 residues. The CDR3 region has the DNA TGTGCCAGCAGCTTAGTCGCGGGAGTCACAGATACGCAGTATTTT. The encoded protein is CASSLVAGVTDTQYF. Combining the CDR3 with reference TRBV7-2 and TRBJ2-3 gives the whole variable domain GAGVSQSPSNKVTEKGKDVELRCDPISGHTALYWYRQSLGQGLEFLIYFQGNSAPDKSGLPSDRFSAERTGGSVSTLTIQRTQQEDSAVYLCASSLVAGVTDTQYFGPGTRLTVL.

V usage is TRBV9 and J usage is TRBJ1-6; D not resolved. The V and J ends lost 4 bases and 7 bases respectively, with 15 bases between them. This CDR3 comprises 15 residues. Germline V lookup: CDR1 SGDLS, CDR2 YYNGEE. The DNA for the CDR3 is TGTGCCAGCAGCATTGACCCCACGGTAAATTCACCCCTCCACTTT. This translates into CASSIDPTVNSPLHF.

V usage is TRBV9 and J usage is TRBJ1-2, with TRBD1 matching over 8 bases. The ends lost 3 bases at V and 4 bases at J; junction bases unmatched: 8. The length of the CDR3 is 15 residues. Per germline, CDR1 SGDLS and CDR2 YYNGEE. The CDR3 DNA reads as TGTGCCAGCAGCGAAGGACAGGGTTATTCCTATGGCTACACCTTC. Translated, it gives CASSEGQGYSYGYTF.

Note on this clone: Other DNA sequences in this sample translate to the same CDR3. The chain uses TRBV9 and TRBJ2-1; D is perhaps TRBD2 (5 bases). Germline loops: CDR1 SGDLS, CDR2 YYNGEE. V was cut by 4 bases and J by 2 bases, with 13 bases left in between. The length of the CDR3 is 15 residues. This CDR3 is CASSPGGGPYNEQFF. In DNA form, the CDR3 reads TGTGCCAGCAGCCCGGGCGGAGGACCCTACAATGAGCAGTTCTTC.

The chain employs TRBV7-2 and TRBJ1-2; D call uncertain. Trimming took off 1 base at V and 4 bases at J, with 10 bases between the two ends. There are 14 residues in the CDR3. Germline V gives CDR1 SGHTA, CDR2 FQGNSA. The CDR3 nucleotides are TGTGCCAGCAGCTTAGGTCTTTCTAGCTATGGCTACACCTTC. Its protein is CASSLGLSSYGYTF.

The chain carries TRBV14 and TRBJ2-3, with D possibly TRBD2 on 6 matching bases. Looked up from germline, CDR1 is SGHDN and CDR2 is FVKESK. The V end lost 0 bases, the J end lost 0 bases, and 13 bases lay between the germline ends. The CDR3 runs 17 residues. The CDR3 loop reads CASSQERAGHSTDTQYF. The DNA for the CDR3 is TGTGCCAGCAGCCAAGAACGGGCGGGGCATAGCACAGATACGCAGTATTTT.

The V gene is TRBV20-1, the J gene TRBJ1-1; D uncertain. This CDR3 region has 10 residues. The V and J ends lost 6 bases and 11 bases respectively, with 13 bases between them. In germline, CDR1 is DFQATT, CDR2 SNEGSKA (reference sequence). CDR3 residues: CSATKALAFF. The CDR3 DNA follows: TGCAGTGCCACCAAGGCGTTGGCTTTCTTT.

On this clone: In the same sample, other DNA sequences code for this CDR3. This chain uses TRBV30 with TRBJ2-1, with D perhaps given as TRBD1 or TRBD2 (5 bases each). In germline, CDR1 is GTSNPN, CDR2 SVGIG (reference sequence). There are 11 residues in the CDR3. With 5 bases removed from V and 4 bases from J, the gap between germline ends came to 6 bases. CDR3 residues: CAWGGYNEQFF. The CDR3 nucleotides are TGTGCCTGGGGGGGATACAATGAGCAGTTCTTC.

This clone has more than one count but fewer than ten. V gene TRBV5-5 combines with J gene TRBJ1-1; unclear D gene. The CDR3 is made up of 16 amino acids. The germline V gene has CDR1 SGHKS and CDR2 YYEKEE (reference sequence). Trimming stripped 0 bases from V and 5 bases from J, with 17 bases between. The chain's CDR3 is CASSLGPVGRWTEAFF. CDR3 DNA sequence: TGTGCCAGCAGCTTGGGCCCGGTGGGGAGGTGGACTGAAGCTTTCTTT.

This clone occurred a few times. The sample holds other DNA sequences that translate to the same CDR3. The chain couples TRBV28 to TRBJ2-7, with 8 bases matching TRBD2. Germline CDR1 is MDHEN and CDR2 is SYDVKM. The CDR3 runs to 15 residues. Trimming removed 6 bases from V and 0 bases from J; junction bases left unmatched: 7. The CDR3 is CASSPTSGLSYEQYF. CDR3 bases: TGTGCCAGCAGCCCTACTAGCGGACTCTCCTACGAGCAGTACTTC. Together with reference TRBV28 and TRBJ2-7, the CDR3 gives the full variable domain: DVKVTQSSRYLVKRTGEKVFLECVQDMDHENMFWYRQDPGLGLRLIYFSYDVKMKEKGDIPEGYSVSREKKERFSLILESASTNQTSMYLCASSPTSGLSYEQYFGPGTRLTVT.

CDR3 sequence: CASALTDSYEQYF. The CDR3 DNA reads as TGTGCCAGCGCCCTGACAGACTCCTACGAGCAGTACTTC. The chain has TRBV6-1 and TRBJ2-7, with a weak D call TRBD1 (5 bases). Trimming stripped 8 bases from V and 0 bases from J, with 11 bases between. The CDR3 is made up of 13 amino acids. Germline CDR1 reads MNHNS; CDR2 reads SASEGT.

Note on this clone: This sample also contains other DNA sequences that code for the same CDR3. This chain links TRBV5-4 with TRBJ2-2; 10 bases fit TRBD2. Per the germline V gene, CDR1 is SGHNT and CDR2 is YYREEE (reference sequence). The J segment lost 1 base and the V segment lost 1 base, leaving 1 base of the junction unmatched. This CDR3 contains 16 residues. CDR3 DNA: TGTGCCAGCAGCTTGAGGACTAGCGGGAACACCGGGGAGCTGTTTTTT. Protein sequence: CASSLRTSGNTGELFF.

This chain joins TRBV5-1 and TRBJ2-5; possibly TRBD2 for D (6 bases). V was clipped by 0 bases and J by 5 bases, with 14 bases between them. Germline assignment: CDR1 SGHRS and CDR2 YFSETQ. The CDR3 contains 15 residues. CDR3 protein: CASSLVAVGGETQYF. In nucleotides, the CDR3 is TGCGCCAGCAGCTTGGTAGCGGTCGGAGGTGAGACCCAGTACTTC.

This clone was counted only a few times. The chain has TRBV6-5 and TRBJ1-1; D is ambiguous. The V end was cut by 7 bases, the J end by 4 bases, with 13 bases between. This CDR3 contains 13 residues. The germline gives CDR1 MNHEY, CDR2 SVGAGI. Here the CDR3 DNA reads TGTGCCAGCACCTTGGGTTGGGGCACTGAAGCTTTCTTT. Its protein product is CASTLGWGTEAFF.

V gene TRBV4-2 combines with J gene TRBJ2-3; the match to TRBD2 covers 8 bases. Germline V lookup: CDR1 LGHNA, CDR2 YNFKEQ. The CDR3 has 14 amino acids. Trimming cost V 4 bases and J 4 bases; bases outside gene matches: 4. CDR3 loop: CASSLKAGADTQYF. As DNA, the CDR3 is TGTGCCAGCAGCCTTAAAGCGGGAGCAGATACGCAGTATTTT.

This chain connects TRBV27 to TRBJ2-3; 9 bases line up with TRBD2. The CDR3 runs 17 residues. CDR1 MNHEY and CDR2 SMNVEV come from the germline V gene (reference sequence). J lost 9 bases, V lost 5 bases, and 18 bases had no gene match. This CDR3 is CASSPVSSGTSSRTQYF. The DNA of the CDR3 is TGTGCCAGCAGTCCCGTATCCTCAGGGACTAGCAGCAGGACGCAGTATTTT.